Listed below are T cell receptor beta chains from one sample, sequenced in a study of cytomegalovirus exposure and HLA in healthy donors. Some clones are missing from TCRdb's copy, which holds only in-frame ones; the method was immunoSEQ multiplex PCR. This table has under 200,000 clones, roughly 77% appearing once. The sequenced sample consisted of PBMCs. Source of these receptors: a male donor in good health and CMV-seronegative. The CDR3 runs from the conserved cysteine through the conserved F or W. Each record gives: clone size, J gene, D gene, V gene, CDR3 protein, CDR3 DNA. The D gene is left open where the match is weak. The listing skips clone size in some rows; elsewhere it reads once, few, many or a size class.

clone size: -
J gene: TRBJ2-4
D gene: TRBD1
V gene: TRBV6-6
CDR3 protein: CASRQTGGVNIQYF
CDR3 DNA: TGTGCCAGCAGGCAGACAGGGGGCGTAAACATTCAGTACTTC

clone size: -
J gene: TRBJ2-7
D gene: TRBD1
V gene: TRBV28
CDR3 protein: CASSLDTGGSYEQYF
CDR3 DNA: TGTGCCAGCAGTTTAGATACAGGGGGGTCCTACGAGCAGTACTTC

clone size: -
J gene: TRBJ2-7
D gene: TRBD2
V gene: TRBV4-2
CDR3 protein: CASSQLAGGVYEQYF
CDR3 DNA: TGTGCCAGCAGCCAACTGGCGGGAGGGGTATACGAGCAGTACTTC

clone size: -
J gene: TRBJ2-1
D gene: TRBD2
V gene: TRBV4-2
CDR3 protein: CASSQESPTLAGGPTSYNEQFF
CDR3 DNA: TGTGCCAGCAGCCAAGAGAGCCCCACGCTAGCGGGAGGGCCGACGTCCTACAATGAGCAGTTCTTC

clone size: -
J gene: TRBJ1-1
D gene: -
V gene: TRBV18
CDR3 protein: CASSRQTEAFF
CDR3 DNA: TGTGCCAGCTCACGTCAAACTGAAGCTTTCTTT

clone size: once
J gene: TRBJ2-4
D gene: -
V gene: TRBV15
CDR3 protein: CATSRAVGDNIQYF
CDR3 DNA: TGTGCCACCAGCAGAGCGGTGGGAGATAACATTCAGTACTTC

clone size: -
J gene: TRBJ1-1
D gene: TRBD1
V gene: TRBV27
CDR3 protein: CASSLRSGGNTEAFF
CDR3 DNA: TGTGCCAGCAGTTTAAGGTCAGGGGGTAACACTGAAGCTTTCTTT

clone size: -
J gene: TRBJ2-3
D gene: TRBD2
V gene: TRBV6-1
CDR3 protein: CASRPTSGRGDTQYF
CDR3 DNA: TGTGCCAGCAGGCCCACTAGCGGGAGGGGGGATACGCAGTATTTT

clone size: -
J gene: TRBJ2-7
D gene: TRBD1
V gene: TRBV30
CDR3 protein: CAWSPLTGLYEQYF
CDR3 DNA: TGTGCCTGGAGTCCCTTGACAGGGCTCTACGAGCAGTACTTC

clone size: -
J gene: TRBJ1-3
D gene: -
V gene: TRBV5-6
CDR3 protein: CASAYRDGNTIYF
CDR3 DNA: TGTGCCAGCGCATACAGGGACGGAAACACCATATATTTT

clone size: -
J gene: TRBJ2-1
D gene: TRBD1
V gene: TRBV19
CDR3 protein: CASRDRVLNEQFF
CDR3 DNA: TGTGCCAGCCGGGACAGGGTGCTCAATGAGCAGTTCTTC

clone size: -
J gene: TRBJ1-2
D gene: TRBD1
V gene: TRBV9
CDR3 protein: CASSVRGDSTNYGYTF
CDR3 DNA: TGTGCCAGCAGCGTAAGGGGGGACAGTACTAACTATGGCTACACCTTC

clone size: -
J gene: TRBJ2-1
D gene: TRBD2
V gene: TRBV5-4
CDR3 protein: CASSLRVAGDDEQFF
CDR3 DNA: TGTGCCAGCAGCTTGAGAGTAGCGGGAGACGATGAGCAGTTCTTC

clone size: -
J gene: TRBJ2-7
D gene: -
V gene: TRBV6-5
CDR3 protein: CASSYGSLYEQYF
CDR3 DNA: TGTGCCAGCAGTTACGGTTCACTCTACGAGCAGTACTTC

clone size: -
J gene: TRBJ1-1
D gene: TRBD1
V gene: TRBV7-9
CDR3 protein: CASSSGTGINTEAFF
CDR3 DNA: TGTGCCAGCAGCTCCGGGACAGGAATAAACACTGAAGCTTTCTTT

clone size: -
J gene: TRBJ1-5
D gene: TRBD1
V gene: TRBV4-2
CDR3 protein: CASSKQGNSNQPQHF
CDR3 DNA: TGTGCCAGCAGCAAACAGGGGAATAGCAATCAGCCCCAGCATTTT

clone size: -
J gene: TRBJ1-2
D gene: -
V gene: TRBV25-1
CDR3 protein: CASSELSRQGYGYTF
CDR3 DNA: TGTGCCAGCAGTGAGTTGTCTAGGCAGGGCTATGGCTACACCTTC

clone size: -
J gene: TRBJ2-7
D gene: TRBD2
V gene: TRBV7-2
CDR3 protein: CASSSSGRAYEQYF
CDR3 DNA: TGTGCCAGCAGCTCTAGCGGGAGGGCGTACGAGCAGTACTTC

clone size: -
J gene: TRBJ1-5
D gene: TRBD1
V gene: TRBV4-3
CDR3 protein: CASSQDVTGDQPQHF
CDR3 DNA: TGCGCCAGCAGCCAAGATGTGACAGGGGATCAGCCCCAGCATTTT

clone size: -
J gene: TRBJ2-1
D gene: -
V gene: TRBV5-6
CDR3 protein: CASSLLTGSNEQFF
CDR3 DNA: TGTGCCAGCAGCTTGTTAACAGGAAGCAATGAGCAGTTCTTC

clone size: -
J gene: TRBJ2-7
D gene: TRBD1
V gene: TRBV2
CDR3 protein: CASSGQGMDEQYF
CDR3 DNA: TGTGCCAGCAGCGGACAGGGTATGGACGAGCAGTACTTC

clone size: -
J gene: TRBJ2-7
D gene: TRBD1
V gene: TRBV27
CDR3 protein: CASSLIGTGVVEQYF
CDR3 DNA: TGTGCCAGCAGTTTAATCGGGACAGGGGTGGTCGAGCAGTACTTC

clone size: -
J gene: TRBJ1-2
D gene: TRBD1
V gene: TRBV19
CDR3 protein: CASSSGTGSYGYTF
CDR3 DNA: TGTGCCAGTAGCTCCGGGACAGGAAGCTATGGCTACACCTTC

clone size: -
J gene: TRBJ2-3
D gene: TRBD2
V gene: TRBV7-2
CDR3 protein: CASSSRIGGSTDTQYF
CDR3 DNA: TGTGCCAGCAGCTCGCGTATCGGGGGGAGCACAGATACGCAGTATTTT

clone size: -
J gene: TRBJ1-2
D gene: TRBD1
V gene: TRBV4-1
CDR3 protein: CASSQQPGQGHYGYTF
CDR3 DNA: TGCGCCAGCAGCCAACAACCGGGACAGGGGCACTATGGCTACACCTTC

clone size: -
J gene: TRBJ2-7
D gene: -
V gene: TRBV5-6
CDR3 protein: CASSAQRSGITGSF
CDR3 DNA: TGTGCCAGCAGCGCTCAAAGGTCAGGGATAACCGGATCGTTC

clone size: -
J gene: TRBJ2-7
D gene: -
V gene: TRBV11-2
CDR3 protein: CASSLAVMEQYF
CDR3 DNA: TGTGCCAGCAGCTTAGCGGTGATGGAGCAGTACTTC

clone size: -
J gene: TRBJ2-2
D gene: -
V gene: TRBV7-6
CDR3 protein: CASSLLGELFF
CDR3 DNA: TGTGCCAGCAGCTTACTCGGGGAGCTGTTTTTT

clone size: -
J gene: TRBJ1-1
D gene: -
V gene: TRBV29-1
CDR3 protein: CSVGEGGITEAFF
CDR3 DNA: TGCAGCGTTGGAGAGGGGGGGATCACTGAAGCTTTCTTT

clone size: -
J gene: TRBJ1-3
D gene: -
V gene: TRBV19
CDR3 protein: CASSPGSGNTIYF
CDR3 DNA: TGTGCCAGTAGTCCGGGCTCTGGAAACACCATATATTTT

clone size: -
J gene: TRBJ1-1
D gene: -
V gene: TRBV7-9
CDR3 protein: CASSFQGREAFF
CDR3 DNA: TGTGCCAGCAGCTTCCAGGGTCGTGAAGCTTTCTTT